The clone carrying this T cell receptor beta chain has a single count. V was cut by 1 base and J by 3 bases, with 11 bases left in between. The CDR3 sequence is 15 residues long. CDR1 LGHDT and CDR2 YNNKEL come from the germline V gene (reference sequence). Libraries were prepared by immunoSEQ multiplex PCR; TCRdb keeps only in-frame clonotypes and omits some of them. The table includes about 210,000 clones, approximately 82% detected once. This record comes from a study of blood T cell repertoires in COVID-19. The sample comprised peripheral blood. This receptor was obtained from a man aged 45-65 years with active or convalescent COVID-19. V gene TRBV3-1 (or the pseudogene TRBV3-2) combines with J gene TRBJ2-3; TRBD2 might be the D (5 bases). CDR3 coding DNA: TGTGCCAGCAGCCAAGGGACGGGGATGACAGATACGCAGTATTTT. This translates into CASSQGTGMTDTQYF.